This T cell receptor beta chain appears in the sequencing data of a study of T cells in Graves' hyperthyroidism and ophthalmopathy. V lost 1 base and J lost 0, with 6 bases in between. Germline V lookup: CDR1 KGHDR, CDR2 SFDVKD. The CDR3 sequence is 15 residues long. Amplified TCR beta CDR3 regions derived from RNA transcripts. During a first-round RT-PCR of the TCR CDR3, the HTBI primer set was used. TCRdb re-called the multiplex PCR reads with MiXCR, one entry per CDR3 protein. The sample lists some 370,000 distinct CDR3 sequences, about 14% occurring once. This clonotype was seen many times. Input material: blood. The source is a man aged 50 to 59 with Graves' ophthalmopathy. The chain joins TRBV24-1 to TRBJ2-1; D uncertain. CDR3 loop: CATSDFSDSYNEQFF. For the CDR3, the DNA is TGTGCCACCAGTGATTTCTCGGACTCCTACAATGAGCAGTTCTTC.